These T cell receptor beta chains were read from a single sample in a study of blood T cell repertoires in COVID-19. Here immunoSEQ multiplex PCR was the method, and the copy in TCRdb shows in-frame clones only, minus some. The table records roughly 120,000 clones, about 90% of them present only once. Sequencing was done on a sample of peripheral blood. These receptors originate from a man between 50 and 59 years old with COVID-19, enrolled during active disease. The CDR3 runs from the conserved cysteine through the conserved F or W. A D gene is named only where the DNA matches it firmly. Only some rows state a clone size, as once, few, many or a class for expanded clones.

>TRBD2|TRBJ2-1|NA|TRBV4-2
CASSQEKIAGGPYIEQFF
TGTGCCAGCAGCCAAGAAAAGATAGCGGGAGGGCCCTATATCGAGCAGTTCTTC
>TRBD1|TRBJ2-7|NA|TRBV5-6
CASTTQGRREQYF
TGTGCCAGCACTACACAGGGGCGTCGGGAGCAGTACTTC
>NA|TRBJ1-3|NA|TRBV19
CASIGGALGNTIYF
TGTGCCAGTATCGGAGGGGCCCTAGGAAACACCATATATTTT
>NA|TRBJ1-2|NA|TRBV28
CASTSGRGLGYTF
TGTGCCAGCACTAGTGGCCGAGGGTTGGGCTACACCTTC
>TRBD2|TRBJ2-1|NA|TRBV5-1
CASSLLSGTSGNEQFF
TGCGCCAGCAGCTTGTTATCCGGGACTAGCGGCAATGAGCAGTTCTTC
>TRBD1|TRBJ2-2|few|TRBV19
CASTRSPDRANTGELFF
TGTGCCAGTACCCGATCCCCGGACAGGGCGAACACCGGGGAGCTGTTTTTT
>NA|TRBJ1-2|NA|TRBV19
CASSGTVDGYTF
TGTGCCAGTAGTGGCACAGTGGATGGCTACACCTTC
>TRBD2|TRBJ2-7|once|TRBV28
CASSDELAGVREQYF
TGTGCCAGCAGTGACGAACTAGCGGGAGTCCGCGAGCAGTACTTC
>TRBD2|TRBJ2-7|NA|TRBV5-6
CASSFLAGGAYEQYF
TGTGCCAGCAGCTTCCTAGCGGGAGGTGCGTACGAGCAGTACTTC
>TRBD2|TRBJ2-1|NA|TRBV25-1
CASSDYAGAYNEQFF
TGTGCCAGCAGTGATTACGCGGGAGCATACAATGAGCAGTTCTTC
>TRBD1|TRBJ1-6|NA|TRBV19
CASSIGTGVGSPLHF
TGTGCCAGTAGTATTGGGACAGGGGTTGGCTCACCCCTCCACTTT
>NA|TRBJ1-2|NA|TRBV2
CASSEGWGGGYTF
TGTGCCAGCAGTGAAGGCTGGGGGGGTGGCTACACCTTC
>TRBD2|TRBJ2-3|NA|TRBV9
CASSVSGNTDTQYF
TGTGCCAGCAGCGTTAGCGGGAATACAGATACGCAGTATTTT
>NA|TRBJ1-6|NA|TRBV29-1
CSVSVEKNSPLHF
TGCAGCGTTTCGGTGGAGAAGAATTCACCCCTCCACTTT
>TRBD1|TRBJ1-5|NA|TRBV18
CASSRDRAGPQHF
TGTGCCAGCTCTCGGGACAGGGCTGGGCCCCAGCATTTT
>NA|TRBJ2-2|NA|TRBV6-2/TRBV6-3
CASSLLRNTGELFF
TGTGCCAGCAGCCTCCTCAGGAACACCGGGGAGCTGTTTTTT
>TRBD1|TRBJ2-3|once|TRBV7-9
CASSPPRGSTDTQYF
TGTGCCAGCAGCCCCCCCAGGGGGAGCACAGATACGCAGTATTTT
>NA|TRBJ2-5|few|TRBV18
CASSPPSLKTQYF
TGTGCCAGCTCACCACCTAGCTTAAAGACCCAGTACTTC
>NA|TRBJ2-1|NA|TRBV3-1/TRBV3-2
CASSQESRSSYNEQFF
TGTGCCAGCAGCCAAGAATCTAGGAGCTCCTACAATGAGCAGTTCTTC
>NA|TRBJ1-3|NA|TRBV9
CASSSQGLNSGNTIYF
TGTGCCAGCAGTTCACAGGGTCTCAACTCTGGAAACACCATATATTTT
>NA|TRBJ2-3|NA|TRBV7-3
CASSLDGTTDTQYF
TGTGCCAGCAGCTTAGACGGGACTACAGATACGCAGTATTTT
>NA|TRBJ1-1|NA|TRBV6-5
CASSSPRGNTEAFF
TGTGCCAGCAGTTCGCCCCGGGGGAACACTGAAGCTTTCTTT
>TRBD1|TRBJ2-1|NA|TRBV6-5
CASSYGQGTNEQFF
TGTGCCAGCAGTTATGGACAGGGAACCAATGAGCAGTTCTTC
>NA|TRBJ1-3|NA|TRBV30
CAWSVGAENTIYF
TGTGCCTGGAGCGTGGGGGCGGAAAACACCATATATTTT
>NA|TRBJ1-2|NA|TRBV6-6
CASSNLQGSNYGYTF
TGTGCCAGCAGTAACCTCCAGGGTAGTAACTATGGCTACACCTTC